Detailed here is one TCR beta chain. The data were obtained in a study of shared T cell receptors in the human thymus. V was clipped by 5 bases and J by 3 bases; unmatched bases: 10. CDR3 length: 16 amino acids. Looked up from germline, CDR1 is SEHNR and CDR2 is FQNEAQ (reference sequence). Generated by immunoSEQ multiplex PCR, the TCRdb table keeps only in-frame clones and is missing some. The sample lists hundreds of thousands of clones; more than 70% were seen once. This sample also appeared in a second study, on human thymus T cells.

V is TRBV7-9 and J is TRBJ2-1; 7 bases match TRBD2. Sequenced sample: thymocytes. This TCR was sampled from a boy younger than two with a congenital heart defect. This chain's CDR3 is CASSPHGPGGYNEQFF. CDR3 DNA sequence: TGTGCCAGCAGCCCCCATGGGCCGGGGGGCTACAATGAGCAGTTCTTC.